The 9 T cell receptor beta chains listed next were all sequenced from one sample in a study of early T cells in non-severe SARS-CoV-2 infection. TCRdb fed the 5' RACE reads into MiXCR, producing one record per CDR3 protein. The sample holds about 49,000 distinct CDR3 sequences, roughly 4% seen once. Sequencing was done on a sample of whole blood. The source of these receptors is an adult who was a healthcare worker with PCR-confirmed SARS-CoV-2 infection or an uninfected control (not recorded which).

This clonotype was seen a few times. The genes are TRBV4-2 and TRBJ2-5, with TRBD2 matching 7 bases. Germline V gene lookup returns CDR1 LGHNA and CDR2 YNFKEQ. The CDR3 spans 15 residues. Losses at the gene ends were 0 bases for V and 7 bases for J; bases not matched to a gene: 8. The CDR3 loop reads CASSQDARRGGTQYF. For the CDR3, the DNA is TGTGCCAGCAGCCAAGATGCCAGGCGCGGGGGGACCCAGTACTTC.

This clonotype has a count of ten or more. The chain carries TRBV20-1 and TRBJ2-7, with D unclear. Germline lookup yields CDR1 DFQATT and CDR2 SNEGSKA (reference sequence). Deletions cut 3 bases from V and 2 bases from J, with 11 bases between. The length of the CDR3 is 13 residues. DNA of the CDR3: TGCAGTGCTAGGACGGGCAGGACCTACGAGCAGTACTTC. This encodes CSARTGRTYEQYF.

This clonotype was recorded at least ten times. The CDR3 sequence: CASSRGLAGTTDTQYF. The CDR3 region has the DNA TGTGCCAGCAGCCGGGGACTAGCGGGGACGACAGATACGCAGTATTTT. The J gene is TRBJ2-3, the V gene TRBV7-9, with 13 bases fitting TRBD2. Germline CDR1 is SEHNR and CDR2 is FQNEAQ (reference sequence). V gave up 5 bases and J gave up 3 bases; unmatched junction bases: 5. CDR3 length equals 16 residues.

This clonotype was seen repeatedly, ten times or more. The genes are TRBV7-9 and TRBJ2-7; D not certain. Germline CDR1 SEHNR, CDR2 FQNEAQ (reference sequence). CDR3 length equals 13 residues. With 3 bases removed from V and 0 bases from J, the gap between germline ends came to 6 bases. For the CDR3, the DNA is TGTGCCAGCAGCTTGACAAGCTCCTACGAGCAGTACTTC. Protein sequence: CASSLTSSYEQYF. The whole variable domain, remainder taken from reference TRBV7-9 and TRBJ2-7, is DTGVSQNPRHKITKRGQNVTFRCDPISEHNRLYWYRQTLGQGPEFLTYFQNEAQLEKSRLLSDRFSAERPKGSFSTLEIQRTEQGDSAMYLCASSLTSSYEQYFGPGTRLTVT.

This clonotype was observed many times. This chain links TRBV20-1 with TRBJ1-5; TRBD1 matches 7 bases. The CDR3 sequence is 15 residues long. With 6 bases clipped from V and 4 bases from J, the junction kept 12 bases outside the gene matches. Germline V CDR1 and CDR2: DFQATT, SNEGSKA (reference sequence). CDR3 protein: CSAIKAEGANQPQHF. Written as DNA, the CDR3 is TGCAGTGCCATAAAAGCGGAGGGGGCGAATCAGCCCCAGCATTTT.

This clonotype was seen more than once but under ten times. The rearrangement uses TRBV20-1 and TRBJ2-1; TRBD2 is a possible D gene (6 bases). CDR3 length equals 14 residues. The V end was cut by 1 base, the J end by 5 bases, with 12 bases between. CDR1 is DFQATT and CDR2 is SNEGSKA in the germline V gene (reference sequence). The CDR3 DNA reads TGCAGTGCTAGAGCCGCGGGCGGGAACAATGAGCAGTTCTTC. Encoded protein: CSARAAGGNNEQFF.

In its sample, this clonotype was seen many times. The chain carries TRBV6-5 and TRBJ1-5, with 9 bases that match TRBD1. Per the germline V gene, CDR1 is MNHEY and CDR2 is SVGAGI. The CDR3 covers 15 residues. The ends lost 4 bases at V and 0 bases at J; junction bases unmatched: 1. CDR3 protein: CASSSDRGSNQPQHF. The CDR3 DNA follows: TGTGCCAGCAGTTCGGACAGGGGTAGCAATCAGCCCCAGCATTTT.

This clonotype has ten or more counts. The genes are TRBV7-2 and TRBJ2-7; D is undetermined. Per germline, CDR1 SGHTA and CDR2 FQGNSA. Trimming removed 2 bases at V and 2 bases at J, with 16 bases between. The CDR3 runs to 16 residues. CDR3 DNA sequence: TGTGCCAGCAGCTTACTCGAATGGACCTGGACCTACGAGCAGTACTTC. Translation: CASSLLEWTWTYEQYF.

This clonotype was seen many times. V is TRBV23-1 and J is TRBJ2-5; 9 bases are a match to TRBD1. TRBV23-1 is designated an ORF whose function remains uncertain. J lost 2 bases, V lost 3 bases, and 13 bases had no gene match. This CDR3 spans 18 amino acids. The chain's CDR3 is CASSHRNPGTGSQETQYF. CDR3 in DNA: TGCGCCAGCAGTCATCGCAATCCCGGGACAGGGAGTCAAGAGACCCAGTACTTC.